This T cell receptor (beta chain) was identified in a study of cytomegalovirus exposure and HLA in healthy donors. Findings and caveats of the study: In vitro checks showed that a few CMV-associated chains really do target CMV antigens.

Although they were nominally healthy when sampled, donors likely had unrecorded immune exposures. Use of 60 Vbeta and 13 Jbeta primers characterized the PCR. TCRdb keeps only in-frame clones here, not all; method: immunoSEQ multiplex PCR. Recorded for this sample: over 100,000 clones. Comments on this clone: Its antigen is not identified.

The source material was PBMCs. This sequence was found in a man between 35 and 55 years old in good health and CMV-seropositive.

CDR3 DNA sequence: TGCGCCAGCAGCTTGAAGGGACAGGTGGTGCAGTACTTC. Its translation: CASSLKGQVVQYF. This sequence joins TRBV5-1 and TRBJ2-7; the match to TRBD1 covers 8 bases. The J segment lost 9 bases and the V segment lost 1 base, leaving 6 bases of the junction unmatched. The CDR3 spans 13 residues. CDR1 and CDR2 from the germline V gene are SGHRS and YFSETQ.